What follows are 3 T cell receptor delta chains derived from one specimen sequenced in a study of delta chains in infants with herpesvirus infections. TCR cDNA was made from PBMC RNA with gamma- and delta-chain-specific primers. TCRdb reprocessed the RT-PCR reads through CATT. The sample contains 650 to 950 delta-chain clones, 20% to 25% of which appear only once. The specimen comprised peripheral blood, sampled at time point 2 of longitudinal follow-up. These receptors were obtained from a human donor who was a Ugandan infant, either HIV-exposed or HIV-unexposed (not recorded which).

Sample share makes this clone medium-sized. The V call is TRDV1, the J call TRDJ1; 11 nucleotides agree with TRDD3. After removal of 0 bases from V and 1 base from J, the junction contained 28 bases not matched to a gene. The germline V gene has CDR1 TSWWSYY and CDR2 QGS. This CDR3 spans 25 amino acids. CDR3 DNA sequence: TGTGCTCTTGGGGAACTAAGCTCCCACTTCCCCCATACTGGGGGATATGCCGAAGGCACCGATAAACTCATCTTT. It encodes CALGELSSHFPHTGGYAEGTDKLIF.

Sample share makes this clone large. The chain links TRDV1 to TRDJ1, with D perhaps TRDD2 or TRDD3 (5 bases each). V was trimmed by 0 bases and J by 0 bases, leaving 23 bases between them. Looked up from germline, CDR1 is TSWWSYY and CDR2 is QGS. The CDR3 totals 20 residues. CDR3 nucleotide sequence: TGTGCTCTTGGGGAACTTTGGCCTACAGGTCTGGGCTCCTACACCGATAAACTCATCTTT. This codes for CALGELWPTGLGSYTDKLIF.

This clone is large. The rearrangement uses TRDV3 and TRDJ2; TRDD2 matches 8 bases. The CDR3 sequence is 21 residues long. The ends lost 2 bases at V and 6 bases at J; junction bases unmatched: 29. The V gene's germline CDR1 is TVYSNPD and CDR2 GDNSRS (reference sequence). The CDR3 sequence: CAFAKRPSYCGDGGRSAQLFF. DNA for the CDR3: TGTGCCTTTGCCAAAAGGCCTTCCTATTGTGGGGATGGGGGGAGGTCAGCACAACTCTTCTTT.